This entry is about one T cell receptor beta chain. Documented treatment: preoperative locoregional IRX-2 cytokine immunotherapy. Samples came from a phase Ib trial of preoperative locoregional IRX-2 cytokine immunotherapy. The data are from a study of preoperative IRX-2 immunotherapy in early breast cancer. Generated by immunoSEQ multiplex PCR, the TCRdb table keeps only in-frame clones and is missing some. The data contain roughly 45,000 clones, 85% to 95% of them singletons. Germline CDR1 and CDR2: SGHVS and FNYEAQ. The CDR3 is 12 amino acids. V was shortened by 5 bases and J by 1 base, with 6 bases between the two germline ends.

This receptor was taken from a human donor with breast cancer. The source was tumor tissue, collected after IRX-2 immunotherapy. The V call is TRBV7-6, the J call TRBJ2-7; D gene uncertain. CDR3 coding DNA: TGTGCCAGCAGCCAACGGTCCTACGAGCAGTACTTC. Its translation is CASSQRSYEQYF.